The T cell receptor (beta chain) under discussion was sequenced for a study of blood T cell repertoires in COVID-19. Whole-study context: Both acute and convalescent COVID-19 samples were obtained from the United States, Italy and Spain. T cells, B-cell-depleted T cells, or PBMCs provided the cDNA or gDNA that served as material.

In the original analysis: Amplified reference gene primers provided the basis for estimating nucleated cell counts. The method was immunoSEQ multiplex PCR; TCRdb's version includes in-frame clones alone and lacks a portion of them. That table gives V, J and clone size, and the DNA gave D and trimming. Of approximately 150,000 clones listed, 85% to 95% were seen once; the top ten hold under 2%. The CDR3 is 16 residues long. V trimming: 0 bases; J trimming: 2 bases; junction bases outside the gene matches: 6. The germline gives CDR1 LGHNA, CDR2 YSLEER. Enrollment of patients from Seattle took place during active infection, with longitudinal follow-up.

Material: peripheral blood. The sequence was collected from a woman in her fifties or sixties with COVID-19, enrolled during active disease. This chain connects TRBV4-3 to TRBJ2-7; 8 nucleotides align to TRBD1. CDR3 residues: CASSQDRGTGTYEQYF. CDR3 DNA sequence: TGCGCCAGCAGCCAAGATCGAGGGACAGGTACCTACGAGCAGTACTTC.